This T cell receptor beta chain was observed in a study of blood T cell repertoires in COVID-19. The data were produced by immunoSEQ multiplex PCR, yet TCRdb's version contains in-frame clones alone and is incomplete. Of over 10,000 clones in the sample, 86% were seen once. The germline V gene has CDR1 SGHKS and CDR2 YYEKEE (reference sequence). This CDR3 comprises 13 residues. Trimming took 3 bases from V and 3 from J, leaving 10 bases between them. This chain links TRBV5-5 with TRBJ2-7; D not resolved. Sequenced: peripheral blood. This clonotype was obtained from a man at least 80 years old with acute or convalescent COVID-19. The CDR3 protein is CASSSVLGYEQYF. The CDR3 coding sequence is TGTGCCAGCAGCTCGGTACTTGGCTACGAGCAGTACTTC.